The 21 T cell receptor beta chains below come from one sample, sequenced in a study. TCRdb passed the RT-PCR reads through MiXCR, listing each CDR3 protein once. The table has around 700,000 distinct CDR3 sequences, 14% seen once. Input material: memory CD4+ T cells from blood. Source of these receptors: a female donor in good health, serving as a healthy control.

The chain employs TRBV4-3 and TRBJ2-1; D might be TRBD2 (5 bases). CDR3 length: 12 residues. V lost 0 bases and J 10 bases, leaving 7 bases between the germline ends. Germline-derived CDR1 and CDR2 are LGHNA and YSLEER. This CDR3 is CASSQESGEQFF. Written as DNA, the CDR3 is TGCGCCAGCAGCCAAGAGTCGGGAGAGCAGTTCTTC.

V gene TRBV4-3 combines with J gene TRBJ2-2; 7 bases match TRBD2. The CDR3 is 17 amino acids. V was pared by 1 base and J by 3 bases, with 8 bases of the junction left unmatched. Germline CDR1 is LGHNA and CDR2 is YSLEER. The CDR3 DNA sequence: TGCGCCAGCAGCCAAGCCAGAATTAGCGGGTACACCGGGGAGCTGTTTTTT. Its translation: CASSQARISGYTGELFF.

This clonotype was counted only a few times. The V and J genes are TRBV6-4 and TRBJ2-1; TRBD2 agrees at 7 bases. Germline lookup yields CDR1 MRHNA and CDR2 SNTAGT. The junction had 11 bases not matched to a gene; V was cut back by 5 bases and J by 4 bases. This CDR3 region has 16 residues. The CDR3 coding sequence is TGTGCCAGCAGTTTTTTTGTCCTAGCGGTTTACAATGAGCAGTTCTTC. Translated: CASSFFVLAVYNEQFF.

The table lists this clonotype with a few counts. The rearrangement links TRBV7-2 to TRBJ1-1, with 8 bases identical to TRBD1. Per germline, CDR1 SGHTA and CDR2 FQGNSA. CDR3 size: 15 residues. Trimming at V came to 5 bases and at J to 0 bases, leaving 5 bases not matched to a gene. The CDR3 loop reads CASSNDRGLNTEAFF. CDR3 nucleotide sequence: TGTGCCAGCAGCAATGACAGGGGACTGAACACTGAAGCTTTCTTT. Variable domain in full (rest from reference TRBV7-2 and TRBJ1-1): GAGVSQSPSNKVTEKGKDVELRCDPISGHTALYWYRQSLGQGLEFLIYFQGNSAPDKSGLPSDRFSAERTGGSVSTLTIQRTQQEDSAVYLCASSNDRGLNTEAFFGQGTRLTVV.

This clonotype was detected a few times. The CDR3 is CASSQDLSQETQYF. Written as DNA, the CDR3 is TGCGCCAGCAGCCAAGATTTAAGCCAAGAGACCCAGTACTTC. The rearrangement uses TRBV4-3 and TRBJ2-5; D remains ambiguous. CDR1 and CDR2 (germline): LGHNA, YSLEER. This CDR3 contains 14 residues. V was clipped by 0 bases and J by 1 base, with 6 bases between them.

The chain has TRBV5-1 and TRBJ2-3; 9 bases agree with TRBD2. The CDR3 is 19 amino acids. V lost 2 bases, J lost 1 base, and 14 bases stayed unmatched. Germline V lookup: CDR1 SGHRS, CDR2 YFSETQ. The CDR3 region is CASSFTPSGTGRRTDTQYF. Here the CDR3 DNA reads TGCGCCAGCAGCTTCACGCCTAGCGGGACGGGCCGGCGCACAGATACGCAGTATTTT.

This clonotype was detected a few times. This chain uses TRBV18 with TRBJ2-7; the D is unclear. Trimming took 1 base from V and 3 from J, leaving 10 bases between them. The CDR3 spans 14 residues. Germline CDR1 KGHSH, CDR2 LQKENI. Written as DNA, the CDR3 is TGTGCCAGCTCACCACAAGTCGTCGACTACGAGCAGTACTTC. Protein: CASSPQVVDYEQYF.

This clonotype was recorded many times. The chain uses TRBV27 and TRBJ1-1; D is possibly TRBD1 (5 bases). Per the germline V gene, CDR1 is MNHEY and CDR2 is SMNVEV (reference sequence). The V and J ends lost 6 bases and 11 bases respectively, with 16 bases between them. The CDR3 has 12 amino acids. In nucleotides, the CDR3 is TGTGCCAGCAGCCCAGGGTTCGGGAGGGCTTTCTTT. Translation gives CASSPGFGRAFF.

The chain recombines TRBV20-1 with TRBJ2-1; D remains ambiguous. The V gene lost 3 bases and the J gene lost 6 bases, with 15 bases spanning the gap. This CDR3 is 14 amino acids long. From germline, CDR1 is DFQATT and CDR2 SNEGSKA (reference sequence). In DNA, the CDR3 is TGCAGTGCTAGTCCTAACCTGAACCCCAATGAGCAGTTCTTC. This translates into CSASPNLNPNEQFF.

The CDR3 sequence is CASSLVGDGNSPLHF. CDR3 coding DNA: TGTGCCAGCAGCTTAGTGGGGGATGGTAATTCACCCCTCCACTTT. The genes are TRBV7-8 and TRBJ1-6; D is possibly TRBD1 (5 bases). The CDR3 sequence is 15 residues long. CDR1 and CDR2 (germline): SGHVS, FQNEAQ. Between the trimmed V and J ends, which lost 1 base and 6 bases, there was a span of 10 bases.

Only a few counts were recorded for this clonotype. The rearrangement uses TRBV7-2 and TRBJ2-3; 7 bases line up with TRBD2. This CDR3 is 14 amino acids long. Trimming removed 4 bases from V and 3 bases from J; junction bases left unmatched: 4. Germline V gene lookup returns CDR1 SGHTA and CDR2 FQGNSA. CDR3 sequence (DNA): TGTGCCAGCAGCTCCCCACTAGCGACAGATACGCAGTATTTT. As protein: CASSSPLATDTQYF.

This chain joins TRBV12-3 or TRBV12-4 and TRBJ2-3; 12 bases map to TRBD1. V shed 3 bases, J shed 5 bases, and the junction held 6 bases outside the gene matches. The CDR3 has 16 amino acids. The CDR3 loop is CASSFRDRGRGDTQYF. The CDR3 bases are TGTGCCAGCAGTTTCCGGGACAGGGGGCGAGGAGATACGCAGTATTTT.

Many counts were recorded for this clonotype. V is TRBV4-3 and J is TRBJ2-7; D is unclear. Germline V gene data show CDR1 as LGHNA and CDR2 as YSLEER. The V end lost 1 base, the J end lost 2 bases, and 12 bases lay between the germline ends. This CDR3 contains 15 residues. The CDR3 spells CASSQGVQETYEQYF. The CDR3 DNA reads TGCGCCAGCAGCCAAGGTGTCCAGGAGACCTACGAGCAGTACTTC.

This chain links TRBV4-3 with TRBJ2-1, with D unresolved. Germline-derived CDR1 and CDR2 are LGHNA and YSLEER. The germline V and J ends were trimmed by 3 bases and 5 bases, with 14 bases remaining between them. This CDR3 comprises 15 residues. CDR3 loop: CASSHSSRLHNEQFF. The CDR3 DNA reads as TGCGCCAGCAGCCACTCAAGCCGACTGCACAATGAGCAGTTCTTC.

The CDR3 is CASSNPGPPYNEQFF. The CDR3 DNA reads TGTGCCAGCAGCAACCCGGGACCACCCTACAATGAGCAGTTCTTC. The chain employs TRBV7-2 and TRBJ2-1; D could derive from TRBD1 or TRBD2 (5 bases each). The ends were cut back, 5 bases at V and 2 bases at J, with 13 bases in the middle. Germline V gene sequence: CDR1 SGHTA, CDR2 FQGNSA. The CDR3 spans 15 residues.

This clonotype was counted at least ten times. The chain recombines TRBV5-1 with TRBJ2-7, with D possibly TRBD1 on 7 matching bases. Germline V gene lookup returns CDR1 SGHRS and CDR2 YFSETQ. This CDR3 has 15 amino acids. V was shortened by 7 bases and J by 4 bases, with 21 bases between the two germline ends. CDR3 amino acids: CASAWGDSSRYEQYF. In nucleotides, the CDR3 is TGCGCCAGCGCGTGGGGGGACAGCTCCCGTTACGAGCAGTACTTC.

The chain links TRBV30 to TRBJ1-3; TRBD1 matches at 7 bases. The trim removed 2 bases at V and 3 bases at J, leaving 7 bases unmatched. This CDR3 has 15 amino acids. In germline, CDR1 is GTSNPN, CDR2 SVGIG (reference sequence). The CDR3 nucleotides are TGTGCCTGGAGTTCCAGACAGGGCATTGGAAACACCATATATTTT. This encodes CAWSSRQGIGNTIYF.

The rearrangement joins TRBV24-1 to TRBJ2-7; a weak D match, TRBD2 (5 bases). Trimming left V 3 bases short and J 4 bases short, with 6 bases between. Germline lookup yields CDR1 KGHDR and CDR2 SFDVKD. The CDR3 length is 12 residues. DNA of the CDR3: TGTGCCACCAGTGATCGGGGATACGAGCAGTACTTC. As protein: CATSDRGYEQYF.

This sequence joins TRBV12-3 or TRBV12-4 and TRBJ1-6, with D perhaps TRBD1 (6 bases). Between the trimmed V and J ends, which lost 5 bases and 7 bases, there was a span of 12 bases. The CDR3 totals 14 residues. DNA for the CDR3: TGTGCCAGCAGTCCTACAGGGAGGAATTCACCCCTCCACTTT. This sequence encodes CASSPTGRNSPLHF.

This chain connects TRBV12-3 or TRBV12-4 to TRBJ2-3; D possibly corresponds to TRBD1 (6 bases). This CDR3 comprises 14 residues. Trimming left V 10 bases short and J 2 bases short, with 16 bases between. The chain's CDR3 is CATSGGPPTDTQYF. Written as DNA, the CDR3 is TGTGCCACGTCTGGGGGCCCCCCCACAGATACGCAGTATTTT.

This chain joins TRBV9 and TRBJ1-4; tentative D call: TRBD1 (5 bases). With 6 bases removed from V and 6 bases from J, the gap between germline ends came to 18 bases. The CDR3 is 15 amino acids. CDR1 is SGDLS, CDR2 YYNGEE, per germline. CDR3 protein: CASNERGGVYEKLFF. The CDR3 nucleotides read TGTGCCAGCAACGAGCGGGGGGGGGTTTATGAAAAACTGTTTTTT. Complete variable domain (other parts from reference TRBV9 and TRBJ1-4): DSGVTQTPKHLITATGQRVTLRCSPRSGDLSVYWYQQSLDQGLQFLIQYYNGEERAKGNILERFSAQQFPDLHSELNLSSLELGDSALYFCASNERGGVYEKLFFGSGTQLSVL.